Each of the 25 T cell receptor beta chains below was sequenced from the same sample in a study of cytomegalovirus exposure and HLA in healthy donors. Primers: 60 Vbeta forward and 13 Jbeta reverse. Assay: immunoSEQ multiplex PCR; the TCRdb copy retains only in-frame clones and omits some. The sample holds roughly 190,000 clones, more than 9.5% seen once. The sample taken for sequencing was PBMCs. The receptors shown here come from a man aged 50-59 years in good health and CMV-seropositive.

The table lists this clone with a few counts. The V call is TRBV6-6, the J call TRBJ2-5; 10 nucleotides match TRBD2. The CDR3 runs to 14 residues. Unmatched junction bases numbered 4, after V lost 7 bases and J lost 2 bases. Germline CDR1 is MNHNY and CDR2 is SVGAGI (reference sequence). The CDR3 sequence is CASNGLAAQETQYF. In DNA, the CDR3 is TGTGCCAGCAACGGACTAGCGGCTCAAGAGACCCAGTACTTC.

This chain connects TRBV10-3 to TRBJ1-5; 7 nucleotides match TRBD1. Germline-derived CDR1 and CDR2 are ENHRY and SYGVKD. J was trimmed by 3 bases and V by 5 bases; bases with no gene match: 4. This CDR3 contains 14 residues. As DNA, the CDR3 is TGTGCCATCAGTTCGGGACAGCTCAATCAGCCCCAGCATTTT. Translated: CAISSGQLNQPQHF.

The genes are TRBV5-1 and TRBJ1-4, with no clear D. V lost 1 base and J 3 bases, leaving 13 bases between the germline ends. Germline lookup yields CDR1 SGHRS and CDR2 YFSETQ. The CDR3 extends over 16 amino acids. The CDR3 region has the DNA TGCGCCAGCAGCTTGATGTCGGCAGGATCTAATGAAAAACTGTTTTTT. Residues: CASSLMSAGSNEKLFF.

This clone has just a few counts. The rearrangement uses TRBV5-1 and TRBJ2-1; a possible D gene is TRBD1 (7 bases). Germline assignment: CDR1 SGHRS and CDR2 YFSETQ. Trimming removed 7 bases at V and 0 bases at J, with 14 bases between. The CDR3 is made up of 15 amino acids. Here the CDR3 DNA reads TGCGCCAGCGACGGAGGGGGCCCCTCCTACAATGAGCAGTTCTTC. Translated, it gives CASDGGGPSYNEQFF.

The chain joins TRBV25-1 to TRBJ1-1; TRBD1 might be the D (5 bases). CDR1 and CDR2 (germline): MGHDK, SYGVNS. The V gene lost 6 bases and the J gene lost 6 bases, with 17 bases spanning the gap. This CDR3 contains 14 residues. The CDR3 bases are TGTGCCAGCAGCCAATCAGGGCAAGGGGCTGAAGCTTTCTTT. Residues: CASSQSGQGAEAFF. Full variable domain (outside the CDR3, taken from reference TRBV25-1 and TRBJ1-1): EADIYQTPRYLVIGTGKKITLECSQTMGHDKMYWYQQDPGMELHLIHYSYGVNSTEKGDLSSESTVSRIRTEHFPLTLESARPSHTSQYLCASSQSGQGAEAFFGQGTRLTVV.

This clone showed up just a few times. This sequence joins TRBV7-6 and TRBJ2-3, with D possibly TRBD1 on 6 matching bases. Germline-derived CDR1 and CDR2 are SGHVS and FNYEAQ. This CDR3 is built from 17 residues. The germline V and J ends were trimmed by 2 bases and 0 bases, with 15 bases remaining between them. For the CDR3, the DNA is TGTGCCAGCAGCTTAAAAGGCAGGGGATATAGCACAGATACGCAGTATTTT. Translated: CASSLKGRGYSTDTQYF.

This clone was observed a handful of times. The chain joins TRBV4-3 to TRBJ2-1; tentatively, D is TRBD1 (6 bases). Deletions cut 0 bases from V and 8 bases from J, with 14 bases between. Germline CDR1 reads LGHNA; CDR2 reads YSLEER. CDR3 length equals 15 residues. The CDR3 nucleotides are TGCGCCAGCAGCCAAGAGGAACAGGGTGGCCATGAGCAGTTCTTC. This sequence encodes CASSQEEQGGHEQFF.

The gene calls are TRBV9 and TRBJ2-3; 11 positions match TRBD2. Unmatched junction bases numbered 10, after V lost 3 bases and J lost 7 bases. This CDR3 has 16 amino acids. The germline CDR1 and CDR2 sequences are SGDLS and YYNGEE. CDR3 loop: CASSEWGSGGANTQYF. In DNA form, the CDR3 reads TGTGCCAGCAGCGAGTGGGGTAGCGGGGGGGCAAATACGCAGTATTTT.

The chain's CDR3 is CASRGGQGNTGELFF. The CDR3, as DNA: TGTGCCAGTAGGGGAGGACAGGGAAACACCGGGGAGCTGTTTTTT. The chain joins TRBV19 to TRBJ2-2; 8 bases fit TRBD1. Germline CDR1 LNHDA, CDR2 SQIVND (reference sequence). V shed 6 bases, J shed 2 bases, and the junction held 5 bases outside the gene matches. This CDR3 contains 15 residues.

This clone appeared a few times. The CDR3 coding sequence is TGTGCCTGGAGTCCAGGGGGGACAGGGGGCCACGAGCAGTACTTC. Translating gives CAWSPGGTGGHEQYF. V usage is TRBV30 and J usage is TRBJ2-7; 12 bases are a match to TRBD1. The CDR3 is 15 amino acids. Germline CDR1 reads GTSNPN; CDR2 reads SVGIG (reference sequence). V shed 2 bases, J shed 5 bases, and the junction held 7 bases outside the gene matches.

The V and J genes are TRBV27 and TRBJ2-1; D not certain. V gave up 0 bases and J gave up 6 bases, with 6 bases separating them. Per germline, CDR1 MNHEY and CDR2 SMNVEV (reference sequence). This CDR3 is built from 13 residues. The DNA for the CDR3 is TGTGCCAGCAGTTTATCGTCTTCCAATGAGCAGTTCTTC. Encoded protein: CASSLSSSNEQFF.

This clone appeared a few times. The chain links TRBV5-1 to TRBJ1-4; TRBD1 matches at 8 bases. Germline V gene sequence: CDR1 SGHRS, CDR2 YFSETQ. Germline trimming cut 2 bases from V and 5 bases from J; bases unmatched to any gene: 2. CDR3 length: 14 residues. CDR3 sequence (DNA): TGCGCCAGCAGCTTACAGGGGGTAAATGAAAAACTGTTTTTT. This encodes CASSLQGVNEKLFF.

CDR3 DNA sequence: TGCAGCGTTGAAGCCCCGGGTAGCGGGGGATCCTACAATGAGCAGTTCTTC. Translating it yields CSVEAPGSGGSYNEQFF. The chain couples TRBV29-1 to TRBJ2-1; 9 positions agree with TRBD2. The CDR3 contains 17 residues. Germline assignment: CDR1 SQVTM and CDR2 ANQGSEA. V lost 1 base to trimming and J lost 1 base; unmatched junction nucleotides: 8.

This clone was recorded a few times. V gene TRBV7-3 combines with J gene TRBJ1-2; tentatively, D is TRBD1 (5 bases). CDR1 and CDR2 from the germline V gene are SGHTA and FQGTGA. Trimming cost V 5 bases and J 4 bases, with 14 bases left between them. The CDR3 spans 14 residues. The CDR3 sequence is CASSGGTLGYGYTF. The CDR3 coding sequence is TGTGCCAGCAGCGGCGGGACTCTGGGCTATGGCTACACCTTC.

Points on this clone: This same CDR3 is encoded by further DNA sequences in the sample. The chain couples TRBV30 to TRBJ2-1, with 7 bases that match TRBD2. V was pared by 0 bases and J by 15 bases, with 8 bases of the junction left unmatched. The germline gives CDR1 GTSNPN, CDR2 SVGIG (reference sequence). The CDR3 is 12 amino acids. The CDR3 DNA is TGTGCCTGGAGTGTCATGAGGGAGGGACCGTTCTTC. It is translated as CAWSVMREGPFF.

In nucleotides, the CDR3 is TGTGCCAGCTCACCTCGGGAGGGGCAAGAGACCCAGTACTTC. Protein sequence: CASSPREGQETQYF. This chain uses TRBV18 with TRBJ2-5; the match to TRBD2 covers 8 bases. The CDR3 sequence is 14 residues long. V shed 3 bases, J shed 2 bases, and the junction held 2 bases outside the gene matches. Looked up from germline, CDR1 is KGHSH and CDR2 is LQKENI.

The J gene is TRBJ1-2, the V gene TRBV28, with TRBD1 identical over 7 bases. CDR1 is MDHEN and CDR2 is SYDVKM in the germline V gene. CDR3 length equals 12 residues. J lost 8 bases, V lost 7 bases, and 7 bases had no gene match. The CDR3 coding sequence is TGTGCCAGCACCGACAGGGTGGAGGGCTACACCTTC. This codes for CASTDRVEGYTF.

This clone occurred a few times. The junction differs from germline at one of its ends, possibly a read error. This sample also contains other DNA sequences that code for the same CDR3. The chain couples TRBV7-9 to TRBJ2-3, with D maybe TRBD1 (6 bases). CDR1 SEHNR and CDR2 FQNEAQ come from the germline V gene (reference sequence). CDR3 length equals 16 residues. The CDR3 coding sequence is TGTGCTAGCAGCGCCCCGGGAAGGGGGATGGCAGATACGCAGTATTTT. Translated, it gives CASSAPGRGMADTQYF. Combining the CDR3 with reference TRBV7-9 and TRBJ2-3 gives the whole variable domain DTGVSQNPRHKITKRGQNVTFRCDPISEHNRLYWYRQTLGQGPEFLTYFQNEAQLEKSRLLSDRFSAERPKGSFSTLEIQRTEQGDSAMYLCASSAPGRGMADTQYFGPGTRLTVL.

The J gene is TRBJ1-2, the V gene TRBV9, with 10 positions matching TRBD1. V shed 0 bases and J 4 bases; nucleotides not matched to a gene: 6. The germline V gene has CDR1 SGDLS and CDR2 YYNGEE. The CDR3 is 16 amino acids. The CDR3 spells CASSVARQGATYGYTF. The CDR3 region has the DNA TGTGCCAGCAGCGTAGCTCGACAGGGGGCCACCTATGGCTACACCTTC.

The CDR3 bases are TGTGCCAGCAGCCCAGCAACAGGGGGAGGCAATGAGCAGTTCTTC. This gives the protein CASSPATGGGNEQFF. J is TRBJ2-1 and V is TRBV7-9; 8 bases match TRBD1. The CDR3 has 15 residues. CDR1 and CDR2 from the germline V gene are SEHNR and FQNEAQ (reference sequence). The junction had 9 bases not matched to a gene; V was cut back by 5 bases and J by 6 bases.

This sequence joins TRBV10-3 and TRBJ2-5; 8 bases are shared with TRBD1. The CDR3 runs to 13 residues. Germline V lookup: CDR1 ENHRY, CDR2 SYGVKD. The J segment lost 1 base and the V segment lost 8 bases, leaving 3 bases of the junction unmatched. The CDR3 DNA reads TGTGCCATCGCCGGACAGGGCCAAGAGACCCAGTACTTC. It is translated as CAIAGQGQETQYF.

V is TRBV19 and J is TRBJ1-1; D might be TRBD1 (5 bases). Trimming shortened V by 6 bases and J by 4 bases, and 15 bases separated the two germline ends. This CDR3 is built from 14 residues. In germline, CDR1 is LNHDA, CDR2 SQIVND (reference sequence). CDR3 protein: CASSRLVGVTEAFF. Here the CDR3 DNA reads TGTGCCAGTAGCCGTCTCGTAGGGGTCACTGAAGCTTTCTTT.

The gene calls are TRBV10-3 and TRBJ1-1; a weak D match, TRBD1 (5 bases). Deletions cut 7 bases from V and 1 base from J, with 19 bases between. This CDR3 is built from 16 residues. The germline gives CDR1 ENHRY, CDR2 SYGVKD. As DNA, the CDR3 is TGTGCCATCAAAGGACACAAAACTATTAGGAACACTGAAGCTTTCTTT. Translating gives CAIKGHKTIRNTEAFF.

The chain joins TRBV27 to TRBJ1-2, with D uncertain. This CDR3 has 14 amino acids. V lost 9 bases, J lost 6 bases, and 20 bases lay in between. Germline values: CDR1 MNHEY, CDR2 SMNVEV (reference sequence). CDR3 protein: CARARKRIDDGYTF. The CDR3 DNA reads TGTGCCAGGGCTCGAAAGAGGATCGATGATGGCTACACCTTC.

The rearrangement joins TRBV6-1 to TRBJ2-2; TRBD1 matches 7 bases. Germline assignment: CDR1 MNHNS and CDR2 SASEGT. The V segment lost 10 bases and the J segment 0 bases; nucleotides outside the gene matches: 5. The CDR3 is 14 amino acids. CDR3 residues: CATWDRPNTGELFF. CDR3 DNA sequence: TGTGCCACCTGGGACAGACCGAACACCGGGGAGCTGTTTTTT.